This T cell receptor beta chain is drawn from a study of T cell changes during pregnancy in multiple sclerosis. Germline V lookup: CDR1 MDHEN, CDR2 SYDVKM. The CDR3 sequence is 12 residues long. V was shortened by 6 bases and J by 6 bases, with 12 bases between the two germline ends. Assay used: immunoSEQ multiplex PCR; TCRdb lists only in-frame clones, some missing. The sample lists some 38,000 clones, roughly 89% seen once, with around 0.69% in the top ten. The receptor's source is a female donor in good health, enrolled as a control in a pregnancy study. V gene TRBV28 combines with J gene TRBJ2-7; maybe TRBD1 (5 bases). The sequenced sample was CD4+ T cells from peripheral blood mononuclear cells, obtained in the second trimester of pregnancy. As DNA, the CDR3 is TGTGCCAGCAGGCGATGGGGCCTCGAGCAGTACTTC. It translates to CASRRWGLEQYF.